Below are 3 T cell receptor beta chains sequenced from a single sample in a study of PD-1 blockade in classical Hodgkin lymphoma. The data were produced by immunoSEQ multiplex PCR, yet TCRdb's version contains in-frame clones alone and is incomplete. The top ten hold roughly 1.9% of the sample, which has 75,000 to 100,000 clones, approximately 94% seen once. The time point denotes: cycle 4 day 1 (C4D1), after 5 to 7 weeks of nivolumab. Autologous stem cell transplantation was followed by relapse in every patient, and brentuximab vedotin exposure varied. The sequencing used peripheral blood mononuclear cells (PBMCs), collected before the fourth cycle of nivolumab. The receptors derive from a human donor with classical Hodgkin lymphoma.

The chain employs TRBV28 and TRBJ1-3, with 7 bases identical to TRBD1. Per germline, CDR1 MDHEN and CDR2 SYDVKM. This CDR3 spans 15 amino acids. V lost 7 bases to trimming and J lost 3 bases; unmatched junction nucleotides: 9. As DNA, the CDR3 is TGTGCCAGCACCCAACGTGGGACAGTTGGAAACACCATATATTTT. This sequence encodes CASTQRGTVGNTIYF.

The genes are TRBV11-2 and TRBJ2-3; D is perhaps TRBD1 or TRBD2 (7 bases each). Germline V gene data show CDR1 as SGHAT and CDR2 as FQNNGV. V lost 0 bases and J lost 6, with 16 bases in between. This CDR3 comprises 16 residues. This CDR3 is CASSLEGRQGGDTQYF. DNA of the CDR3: TGTGCCAGCAGCTTAGAAGGCCGGCAGGGGGGGGATACGCAGTATTTT.

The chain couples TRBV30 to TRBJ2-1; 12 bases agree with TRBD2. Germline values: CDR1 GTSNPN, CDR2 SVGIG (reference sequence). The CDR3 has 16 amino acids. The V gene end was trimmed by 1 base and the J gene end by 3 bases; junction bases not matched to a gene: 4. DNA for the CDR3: TGTGCCTGGAGTGGCCAACTAGCGGGGGGCTACAATGAGCAGTTCTTC. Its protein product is CAWSGQLAGGYNEQFF.